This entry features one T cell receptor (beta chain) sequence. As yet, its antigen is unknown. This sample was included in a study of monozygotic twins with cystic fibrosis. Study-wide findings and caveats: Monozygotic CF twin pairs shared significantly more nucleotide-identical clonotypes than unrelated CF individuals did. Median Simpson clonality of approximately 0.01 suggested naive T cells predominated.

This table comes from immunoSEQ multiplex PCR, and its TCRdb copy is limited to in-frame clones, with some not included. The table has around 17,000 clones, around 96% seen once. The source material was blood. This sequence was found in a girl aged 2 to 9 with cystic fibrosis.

The CDR3 DNA reads TGTGCCAGCAGCTTGGTGACAGGTTTGCCCTACAATGAGCAGTTCTTC. Its translation: CASSLVTGLPYNEQFF. The genes are TRBV5-6 and TRBJ2-1; D may be TRBD1 (6 bases). V gave up 0 bases and J gave up 2 bases, with 12 bases separating them. The CDR3 has 16 amino acids. CDR1 is SGHDT and CDR2 is YYEEEE in the germline V gene.